Listed below are T cell receptor beta chains from one sample, sequenced in a study of T cells in Graves' hyperthyroidism and ophthalmopathy. TCRdb re-called the multiplex PCR reads with MiXCR, one entry per CDR3 protein. Among under 800,000 distinct CDR3 sequences listed, 14% were seen once. The material sequenced was blood. These receptors came from a woman aged 18-29 years with Graves' hyperthyroidism. The CDR3 runs from the conserved cysteine through the conserved F or W. Each record gives: CDR3 protein, V gene, J gene.

CDR3 protein: CASRSPGQGNPEAFF
V gene: TRBV6-1
J gene: TRBJ1-1

CDR3 protein: CASTRRWGYTIYF
V gene: TRBV12-3/TRBV12-4
J gene: TRBJ1-3

CDR3 protein: CASSIAGEGQFF
V gene: TRBV14
J gene: TRBJ2-1

CDR3 protein: CASSSTTGEGFF
V gene: TRBV6-1
J gene: TRBJ2-1

CDR3 protein: CASGPRGGDYGYTF
V gene: TRBV6-1
J gene: TRBJ1-2

CDR3 protein: CATLPWEVALHF
V gene: TRBV6-1
J gene: TRBJ1-6

CDR3 protein: CASSSSGTGYIQETQYF
V gene: TRBV28
J gene: TRBJ2-5

CDR3 protein: CAWWLPGQGARGVPGELFF
V gene: TRBV30
J gene: TRBJ2-2

CDR3 protein: CASSSTLAGGNYNEQFF
V gene: TRBV7-9
J gene: TRBJ2-1

CDR3 protein: CASRLQGAAYNEQFF
V gene: TRBV28
J gene: TRBJ2-1

CDR3 protein: CATSDFQGGEQYF
V gene: TRBV24-1
J gene: TRBJ2-7

CDR3 protein: CASSLGTGGAWFTDTQYF
V gene: TRBV13
J gene: TRBJ2-3

CDR3 protein: CASSSGAIYEQFF
V gene: TRBV6-9
J gene: TRBJ2-1

CDR3 protein: CAIRPPSYEQYF
V gene: TRBV10-3
J gene: TRBJ2-7